These 9 T cell receptor beta chains came from one sample sequenced in a study of blood T cell repertoires in COVID-19 (dated by TCRdb to about 2020). Library preparation used the immunoSEQ multiplex PCR assay. The immuneACCESS repertoire file appears here via TCRdb, limited to in-frame rearrangements. These files lack a portion of the clones; in checked studies, under half of the deficit traces to unresolved V genes, and the cause of the others is not known. This sample holds about 13,000 clones; approximately 91% were observed only once. The ten largest clonotypes hold 13% to 15% of the sample. What was sequenced was peripheral blood. The receptor source for this set is a human donor in a cohort sampled during active COVID-19.

The V call is TRBV12-3 or TRBV12-4, the J call TRBJ2-7; a weak D match, TRBD1 (6 bases). Trimming cost V 6 bases and J 0 bases, with 9 bases left between them. This CDR3 has 13 amino acids. This CDR3 reads CASSSDSSYEQYF. In DNA, the CDR3 is TGTGCCAGCAGCTCGGACAGCTCCTACGAGCAGTACTTC.

For the CDR3, the DNA is TGTGCCAGCAGGGGACTTAGTACCCTCCACTTT. Its translation: CASRGLSTLHF. V and J are TRBV28 and TRBJ1-6, with a possible D match to TRBD1 (5 bases). Trimming took 6 bases from V and 14 from J, leaving 11 bases between them. Germline CDR1 MDHEN, CDR2 SYDVKM. This CDR3 is built from 11 residues.

The CDR3 DNA is TGTGCCAGCAGCTTAGCCGCAGGAACCAACACCATATATTTT. It codes for CASSLAAGTNTIYF. V usage is TRBV7-2 and J usage is TRBJ1-3; D gene uncertain. Trimming stripped 0 bases from V and 7 bases from J, with 10 bases between. CDR1 is SGHTA and CDR2 is FQGNSA in the germline V gene. This CDR3 region has 14 residues.

The chain couples TRBV7-8 to TRBJ2-5; 14 bases match TRBD2. V was pared by 5 bases and J by 4 bases, with 6 bases of the junction left unmatched. The CDR3 totals 16 residues. Germline V lookup: CDR1 SGHVS, CDR2 FQNEAQ. CDR3 region: CASSLGTSGGGETQYF. The CDR3 region has the DNA TGTGCCAGCAGCCTAGGGACTAGCGGGGGCGGAGAGACCCAGTACTTC. Combining the CDR3 with reference TRBV7-8 and TRBJ2-5 gives the whole variable domain GAGVSQSPRYKVAKRGQDVALRCDPISGHVSLFWYQQALGQGPEFLTYFQNEAQLDKSGLPSDRFFAERPEGSVSTLKIQRTQQEDSAVYLCASSLGTSGGGETQYFGPGTRLLVL.

This clone came up a few times. This chain joins TRBV7-2 and TRBJ1-5; 7 bases are a match to TRBD1. V gave up 9 bases and J gave up 4 bases; unmatched junction bases: 6. Per germline, CDR1 SGHTA and CDR2 FQGNSA. CDR3 length equals 13 residues. CDR3 bases: TGTGCCAGACTGGGACAGCATAATCAGCCCCAGCATTTT. It codes for CARLGQHNQPQHF.

The chain is built from TRBV5-6 and TRBJ1-3; TRBD1 might be the D (5 bases). Trimming shortened V by 4 bases and J by 6 bases, and 14 bases separated the two germline ends. This CDR3 region has 14 residues. In germline, CDR1 is SGHDT, CDR2 YYEEEE. The CDR3 bases are TGTGCCAGCAGCCCGGGGGACTTCGAAAACACCATATATTTT. This gives the protein CASSPGDFENTIYF.

The chain has TRBV5-5 and TRBJ1-2; maybe TRBD1 (6 bases). V gave up 4 bases and J gave up 2 bases, with 15 bases separating them. This CDR3 has 15 residues. Germline loops: CDR1 SGHKS, CDR2 YYEKEE (reference sequence). The CDR3 nucleotides are TGTGCCAGCAGCCAATCAGGGGTAGGCAACTATGGCTACACCTTC. Translated: CASSQSGVGNYGYTF.

The chain links TRBV24-1 to TRBJ2-1; 7 bases map to TRBD1. CDR1 and CDR2 (germline): KGHDR, SFDVKD. The CDR3 length is 12 residues. V was pared by 4 bases and J by 10 bases, with 3 bases of the junction left unmatched. The DNA of the CDR3 is TGTGCCACCAGTGACCAGGGGGAGGAGCAGTTCTTC. It specifies CATSDQGEEQFF.

The rearrangement joins TRBV18 to TRBJ2-7; 10 bases are a match to TRBD1. Germline CDR1 is KGHSH and CDR2 is LQKENI. This CDR3 is 14 amino acids long. The junction had 6 bases not matched to a gene; V was cut back by 5 bases and J by 5 bases. The CDR3 here is CASSSGTGVHEQYF. DNA of the CDR3: TGTGCCAGCTCATCCGGGACAGGGGTCCACGAGCAGTACTTC.